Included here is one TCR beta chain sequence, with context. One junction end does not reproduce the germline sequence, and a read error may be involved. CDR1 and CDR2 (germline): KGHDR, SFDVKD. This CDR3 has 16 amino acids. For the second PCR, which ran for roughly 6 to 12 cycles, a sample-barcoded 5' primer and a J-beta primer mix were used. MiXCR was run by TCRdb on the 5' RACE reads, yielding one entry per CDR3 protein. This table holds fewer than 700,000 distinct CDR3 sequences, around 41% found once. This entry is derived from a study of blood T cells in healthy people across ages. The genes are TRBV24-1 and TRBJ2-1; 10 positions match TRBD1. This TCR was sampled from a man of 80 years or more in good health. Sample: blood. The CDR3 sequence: CAPSDYRQGASSEQFF. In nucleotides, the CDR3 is TGTGCCCCCAGTGATTACAGACAGGGGGCTTCCAGTGAGCAGTTCTTC.